This TCR beta chain was captured by sequencing in a study of siplizumab effects on memory and regulatory T cells. Details on this clone: The antigen is not known.

Study outcomes and limitations: To unstimulated subsets, only a minor fraction of alloreactive clones could be mapped. Proliferating CD4+ or CD8+ clones, roughly 75-96% of them, lacked an assignable naive or memory phenotype.

Assay: immunoSEQ multiplex PCR; the TCRdb copy retains only in-frame clones and omits some. The sample lists around 100,000 clones; roughly 92% were seen once. Germline lookup yields CDR1 MNHEY and CDR2 SVGAGI. The CDR3 totals 15 residues. J gave up 3 bases and V 6 bases, and 7 bases lay outside the gene matches. The clonotype originates from a human donor in good health. V is TRBV6-5 and J is TRBJ2-7; 11 positions match TRBD2. The sample taken for sequencing was CD4+ T cells sorted from blood. The CDR3 nucleotides are TGTGCCAGCAGCCGGGGACTAGCGGATTACTACGAGCAGTACTTC. Translation gives CASSRGLADYYEQYF.